This T cell receptor (beta chain) was sequenced in a study of early T cells in non-severe SARS-CoV-2 infection. Study background: Whole-blood bulk RNA, unsorted, was sequenced, and chains were unpaired. The study, taken as a whole, reports: The matching step, a VDJdb search, favored anti-spike CD8 responses and missed private and CD4 specificities.

Details on this clonotype: Its antigen is not known.

Attachment of unique molecular identifiers to individual cDNA molecules was performed. TCRdb fed the 5' RACE reads into MiXCR, producing one record per CDR3 protein. The sample includes tens of thousands of distinct CDR3 sequences, 8% to 13% seen only once; the top ten take around 8%. The V gene lost 4 bases and the J gene lost 2 bases, with 13 bases spanning the gap. From germline, CDR1 is SGHRS and CDR2 YFSETQ. The CDR3 sequence is 15 residues long. The rearrangement joins TRBV5-1 to TRBJ1-5, with a possible D match to TRBD1 (6 bases). Material: whole blood, obtained at baseline. The sequence came from an adult who was a healthcare worker with PCR-confirmed SARS-CoV-2 infection or an uninfected control (not recorded which). The CDR3 is CASSIGGMGNQPQHF. As DNA, the CDR3 is TGCGCCAGCAGCATAGGGGGTATGGGCAATCAGCCCCAGCATTTT.